This TCR beta chain was observed in a study of T cell responses to AZD1222 COVID-19 vaccine. Notes on the study in general: Regions left unmutated in variants are reportedly the target of nearly half of spike-specific TCRs. After two AZD1222 doses, spike-specific TCR breadth and depth rose versus day 0. Females made up more of the donors, who were largely white British, and clonal diversity may have come out too low.

Trimming removed 5 bases from V and 3 bases from J, with 7 bases in between. The CDR3 has 12 amino acids. CDR1 and CDR2 (germline): SGHVS, FQNEAQ. About this clone itself: Its antigen is currently unknown.

Profiling relied on immunoSEQ multiplex PCR, and the TCRdb table lists in-frame clones only, not all of them. The table shows tens of thousands of clones, with around 90% occurring only once. Analyses pooled second doses at about 4 or about 12 weeks. The receptor was derived from an adult who received the AZD1222 COVID-19 vaccine. The sequences come from peripheral blood, collected 28 days after the second AZD1222 dose. The V gene is TRBV7-8, the J gene TRBJ1-1, with TRBD1 as a possible D gene (5 bases). The CDR3 sequence: CASSQGHTEAFF. In DNA form, the CDR3 reads TGTGCCAGCAGCCAGGGCCACACTGAAGCTTTCTTT. The variable domain in full, with the rest retrieved from reference TRBV7-8 and TRBJ1-1, is GAGVSQSPRYKVAKRGQDVALRCDPISGHVSLFWYQQALGQGPEFLTYFQNEAQLDKSGLPSDRFFAERPEGSVSTLKIQRTQQEDSAVYLCASSQGHTEAFFGQGTRLTVV.